This T cell receptor beta chain is from a study of T cell repertoires in cytomegalovirus infection. MiXCR was run by TCRdb on the reads, yielding one entry per CDR3 protein. The sample yields hundreds of thousands of distinct CDR3 sequences, about 33% seen once. CDR1 and CDR2 from the germline V gene are LGHNA and YNFKEQ. The CDR3 is 18 residues long. J gave up 6 bases and V 4 bases, and 11 bases lay outside the gene matches. This clonotype has a handful of counts. Antigen specificity is unknown. This TCR came from a human donor in good health (CMV status not recorded). Some clones in this sample may be carry-over from other donors' samples. This material consisted of cultured PBMCs, taken from culture after CMV antigen stimulation. The chain combines TRBV4-2 with TRBJ2-1; 14 positions match TRBD2. Written as DNA, the CDR3 is TGTGCCAGCAGCCGAGAGCTTCCGGGACTAGCGGGAGTCAATGAGCAGTTCTTC. It yields the protein CASSRELPGLAGVNEQFF.